Listed below are T cell receptor beta chains from one sample, sequenced in a study of T-cell memory formation after mild COVID-19. TCRdb re-called the 5' RACE reads with MiXCR, one entry per CDR3 protein. Of 180,000 or so distinct CDR3 sequences listed, more than 9% are singletons. What was sequenced was PBMCs or a T cell subset sorted from them (not recorded which). The source is a man younger than 35 who had mild COVID-19 (a few samples of this study predate the infection). Cell type and time point are not known. CDR3s include the opening cysteine and the closing phenylalanine or tryptophan. Each record gives: J gene, V gene, CDR3 protein.

J: TRBJ1-5; V: TRBV28; CDR3: CASRQAGTLNQPQHF
J: TRBJ1-1; V: TRBV11-2; CDR3: CASSLNTNTEAFF
J: TRBJ2-1; V: TRBV5-1; CDR3: CASSSLGGPSRGSYNEQFF
J: TRBJ1-5; V: TRBV15; CDR3: CATSRVSGGYQPQHF
J: TRBJ2-1; V: TRBV12-3/TRBV12-4; CDR3: CASSLWGSGKSYNEQFF
J: TRBJ2-3; V: TRBV20-1; CDR3: CSARAGGTDTQYF
J: TRBJ2-5; V: TRBV7-2; CDR3: CASSLVGRVAETQYF
J: TRBJ2-5; V: TRBV20-1; CDR3: CSARAPPSETQYF
J: TRBJ2-3; V: TRBV5-6; CDR3: CASSYQGDTDTQYF
J: TRBJ1-1; V: TRBV6-5; CDR3: CASSYSAGTEAFF
J: TRBJ1-5; V: TRBV20-1; CDR3: CSASSATGWNQPQHF
J: TRBJ2-5; V: TRBV6-5; CDR3: CASSYSRGGGSETQYF
J: TRBJ1-5; V: TRBV4-3; CDR3: CASSQAGGTNQPQHF
J: TRBJ2-5; V: TRBV3-1; CDR3: CASSAALAGGKETQYF
J: TRBJ2-3; V: TRBV5-1; CDR3: CASSLWRGDPSGTDTQYF
J: TRBJ1-5; V: TRBV18; CDR3: CASSEGEGQPQHF
J: TRBJ2-2; V: TRBV12-3/TRBV12-4; CDR3: CASSRQLGQGTGELFF
J: TRBJ1-1; V: TRBV29-1; CDR3: CSAIRDRNTEAFF
J: TRBJ2-3; V: TRBV10-3; CDR3: CAISPPGAASTDTQYF
J: TRBJ1-2; V: TRBV7-2; CDR3: CASSAGVGYTF
J: TRBJ2-3; V: TRBV6-1; CDR3: CASSERSGTQYF
J: TRBJ1-1; V: TRBV6-6; CDR3: CASSPGGGTEAFF
J: TRBJ2-1; V: TRBV7-3; CDR3: CASSSTGNEQFF
J: TRBJ1-2; V: TRBV12-3/TRBV12-4; CDR3: CASSLLRGNYGYTF
J: TRBJ1-5; V: TRBV6-1; CDR3: CASSGGRSLGRPQHF
J: TRBJ2-7; V: TRBV7-8; CDR3: CASSSGGVHYEQYF
J: TRBJ1-1; V: TRBV4-2; CDR3: CASSQVNDGAFF
J: TRBJ1-2; V: TRBV24-1; CDR3: CATPTSSPVWGNYGYTF
J: TRBJ2-1; V: TRBV5-1; CDR3: CASSLAQTPNNEQFF
J: TRBJ2-6; V: TRBV7-9; CDR3: CASSFLGSGANVLTF
J: TRBJ1-2; V: TRBV18; CDR3: CASSPRYRVSEGFYGYTF
J: TRBJ2-3; V: TRBV2; CDR3: CASSDDADTQYF
J: TRBJ2-3; V: TRBV11-2; CDR3: CASSPQADTQYF
J: TRBJ1-2; V: TRBV4-1; CDR3: CASSQSQGNYGYTF
J: TRBJ2-3; V: TRBV27; CDR3: CASSSYPDTQYF
J: TRBJ2-3; V: TRBV7-3; CDR3: CASSSVQTDTQYF
J: TRBJ2-1; V: TRBV5-1; CDR3: CASRLGQGAYNEQFF
J: TRBJ1-5; V: TRBV10-2; CDR3: CASSEGGANQPQHF
J: TRBJ2-3; V: TRBV7-9; CDR3: CASMEGAGDTQYF
J: TRBJ1-5; V: TRBV7-6; CDR3: CASSLIVSGPQHF
J: TRBJ1-5; V: TRBV7-2; CDR3: CASSLALYQPQHF
J: TRBJ2-3; V: TRBV2; CDR3: CASSSQGGTDTQYF
J: TRBJ1-2; V: TRBV9; CDR3: CASARDEYGYTF
J: TRBJ1-6; V: TRBV6-5; CDR3: CASRHRPGLPNSPLHF
J: TRBJ1-5; V: TRBV10-3; CDR3: CAINRGLDEPQHF
J: TRBJ2-2; V: TRBV5-1; CDR3: CASSYSLIGGGELFF
J: TRBJ1-1; V: TRBV2; CDR3: CASSEQWRGAEAFF
J: TRBJ2-5; V: TRBV4-2; CDR3: CASSQEELAGVQYF
J: TRBJ1-5; V: TRBV19; CDR3: CASSDRAHQPQHF
J: TRBJ2-3; V: TRBV5-6; CDR3: CASSFGGDFWTDTQYF